One TCR beta chain is described in this entry. Antigen: not known. The CDR3 runs 16 residues. Germline-derived CDR1 and CDR2 are MNHEY and SVGEGT. V lost 6 bases and J 4 bases, leaving 19 bases between the germline ends. This entry is derived from a study of T-cell reconstitution after alpha-beta-depleted transplantation in children. Study results and caveats: Reports say that about two months after transplant, the alpha-beta T cells came out of several hundred graft clones that had expanded. TCRbeta diversity was high at day 60 in some patients (a result of surviving recipient T cells and thymic progenitors). From newly produced T cells came most of the T-cell counts and diversity one year after transplant.

TCRbeta library construction was performed incorporating unique molecular identifiers. TCRdb independently ran MiXCR on the PCR reads; one entry per CDR3 protein. Of just over 950,000 distinct CDR3 sequences listed, around 30% were seen once; the top ten hold over 25%. The sequence came from a boy in the first two years of life who had a stem cell transplant for SCID, so the T cells may come from the graft donor. The source material was PBMCs, mostly from graft donor cells, sampled 360 days after TCRalphabeta/CD19-depleted stem cell transplant. This rearrangement joins TRBV6-2 or TRBV6-3 to TRBJ2-1; D may match TRBD1 or TRBD2 (5 bases each). CDR3 in amino acids: CASRTIGARNYNEQFF. Here the CDR3 DNA reads TGTGCCAGCAGAACTATCGGGGCTAGGAATTACAATGAGCAGTTCTTC.